This T cell receptor beta chain stems from a study of early T cells in non-severe SARS-CoV-2 infection. One entry per CDR3 protein, called by TCRdb with MiXCR from the 5' RACE reads. Of around 76,000 distinct CDR3 sequences listed, 11% are singletons. This clonotype was counted only a few times. V lost 4 bases, J lost 4 bases, and 13 bases stayed unmatched. The CDR3 extends over 18 amino acids. Germline V gene lookup returns CDR1 SEHNR and CDR2 FQNEAQ (reference sequence). Specimen: whole blood. The sequence was collected from an adult who was a healthcare worker with PCR-confirmed SARS-CoV-2 infection or an uninfected control (not recorded which). J is TRBJ2-1 and V is TRBV7-9; 10 nucleotides line up with TRBD2. CDR3 DNA: TGTGCCAGCAGCTCAAGGACTAGCGGTTATACTCCGTACAATGAGCAGTTCTTC. Protein: CASSSRTSGYTPYNEQFF.